Listed here is a single TCR beta chain. Each exposed participant met a COVID-19 case in the 2 weeks preceding study entry. The table came from immunoSEQ multiplex PCR; TCRdb's copy has only in-frame clones and leaves some out. The sample holds under 300,000 clones; approximately 88% are singletons and the top ten take over 2.5%. The CDR3 is 15 amino acids. The trim removed 5 bases at V and 4 bases at J, leaving 9 bases unmatched. The germline V gene has CDR1 SNHLY and CDR2 FYNNEI. This specimen belongs to a study of blood T cell repertoires in COVID-19. Study summary: There were acute and convalescent COVID-19 samples, and they came from the United States, Italy and Spain. T cells, B-cell-depleted T cells, or PBMCs provided the cDNA or gDNA that served as material.

The sequence was obtained from a woman aged 40-49 years who had been exposed to COVID-19. This rearrangement joins TRBV2 to TRBJ1-1, with TRBD1 identical over 8 bases. Source material: PBMCs or T cells enriched from blood (not recorded which). This CDR3 is CASSTGTGSGTEAFF. CDR3 in DNA: TGTGCCAGCAGTACCGGGACAGGATCGGGCACTGAAGCTTTCTTT.